Listed below are T cell receptor beta chains from one sample, sequenced in a study of T cells expressing NK-cell markers. TCRdb re-called the 5' RACE reads; one entry per CDR3 protein, DNA not given. Recorded here are some 140,000 distinct CDR3 sequences; the top ten clones represent roughly 35%. Specimen: blood T cells: a sorted CD56 or NKG2C T cell subset, CD4+ or CD8+ T cells, or bulk PBMC T cells (not recorded which). These receptors came from a woman between 50 and 59 years old in good health. Both conserved end residues are part of each CDR3.

v_gene,j_gene,CDR3aa
TRBV7-6,TRBJ2-1,CASSLTLGLEQFF
TRBV7-8,TRBJ2-3,CASSLLSVGLAGDRDTQYF
TRBV3-1,TRBJ2-2,CASSQDGLARNTGELFF
TRBV27,TRBJ2-3,CASTSLDTQYF
TRBV29-1,TRBJ2-7,CSVERGTYEQYF
TRBV27,TRBJ2-1,CASSRDTLGYNEQFF
TRBV28,TRBJ1-1,CASSPYRTGAEAFF
TRBV11-2,TRBJ2-3,CASSLSAGGTDTQYF
TRBV20-1,TRBJ2-1,CSARDSSGRSYNEQFF
TRBV29-1,TRBJ2-7,CSAGSVTEQYF
TRBV6-5,TRBJ2-1,CASKMTVLAGEWHEQFF
TRBV29-1,TRBJ1-5,CSVIIQGTGSNQPQHF
TRBV27,TRBJ2-1,CASSSIDGSNEQFF
TRBV6-2/TRBV6-3,TRBJ2-1,CASSFRDTRYNEQFF
TRBV19,TRBJ2-4,CASSGASGSYAKNIQYF
TRBV24-1,TRBJ1-2,CATSDTTDYGYTF
TRBV20-1,TRBJ2-6,CSARVRTGTFSGANVLTF
TRBV15,TRBJ2-7,CATSSFAGTSGPYEQYF
TRBV20-1,TRBJ2-3,CSARDNSRAGRTDTQYF
TRBV28,TRBJ1-2,CATPSGTGLNYGYTF
TRBV12-3/TRBV12-4,TRBJ1-4,CASRRITNEKLFF
TRBV12-5,TRBJ1-1,CASGKGQGAFMNTEAFF
TRBV6-6,TRBJ2-6,CASSFPAGASSGANVLTF
TRBV3-1,TRBJ2-6,CASSLSSRGANVLTF
TRBV27,TRBJ2-7,CASGPQTSGPYEQYF
TRBV29-1,TRBJ1-1,CSVEVGGGAEAFF
TRBV24-1,TRBJ2-5,CATSDSRQGRGQETQYF
TRBV27,TRBJ2-6,CASSLSPPGANVLTF
TRBV5-1,TRBJ2-3,CASSQHLFTSTDTQYF
TRBV11-2,TRBJ2-7,CASSLDPEALEQYF
TRBV12-1,TRBJ2-1,CASSLVRGGRRVNEQFF
TRBV4-1,TRBJ1-3,CASSSTSGTGGNTIYF
TRBV29-1,TRBJ2-1,CSVQGGTGYNEQFF
TRBV2,TRBJ2-5,CASSDGGRFQETQYF
TRBV7-6,TRBJ2-2,CASSTSVGHTGELFF
TRBV6-4,TRBJ2-1,CASPGQGSGNEQFF
TRBV4-1,TRBJ1-1,CASSQRDSLNTEAFF
TRBV5-1,TRBJ2-5,CASGGLSKETQYF
TRBV12-3/TRBV12-4,TRBJ2-7,CASSIPHLAGDDEQYF
TRBV10-3,TRBJ2-7,CAISEVPTGNYEQYF